A single sample is the source of the 6 T cell receptor beta chains below, sequenced in a study of blood T cell repertoires in COVID-19. Some clones are missing from TCRdb's copy, which holds only in-frame ones; the method was immunoSEQ multiplex PCR. The sample contains around 150,000 clones, around 86% of which appear only once. The sample was peripheral blood. These receptors all stem from a man between 50 and 59 years old with active COVID-19.

The chain uses TRBV9 and TRBJ2-5; D is possibly TRBD2 (6 bases). The CDR3 is made up of 18 amino acids. Germline CDR1 and CDR2: SGDLS and YYNGEE. V dropped 4 bases and J dropped 3 bases, with 25 bases sitting between them. CDR3 sequence reads: CASSPKVGGIFYEETQYF. Here the CDR3 DNA reads TGTGCCAGCAGCCCCAAGGTGGGGGGAATCTTCTATGAAGAGACCCAGTACTTC.

The J gene is TRBJ2-3, the V gene TRBV19; 11 bases line up with TRBD2. Unmatched junction bases numbered 9, after V lost 4 bases and J lost 6 bases. Germline-derived CDR1 and CDR2 are LNHDA and SQIVND (reference sequence). The CDR3 is made up of 16 amino acids. The CDR3 loop reads CASSTGLADYRDTQYF. In DNA, the CDR3 is TGTGCCAGTAGTACGGGACTAGCGGATTATCGGGATACGCAGTATTTT.

V usage is TRBV2 and J usage is TRBJ1-1; 9 bases are shared with TRBD1. CDR1 is SNHLY and CDR2 is FYNNEI in the germline V gene. CDR3 size: 15 residues. Germline trimming cut 1 base from V and 4 bases from J; bases unmatched to any gene: 4. CDR3 loop: CASSEETGGITEAFF. For the CDR3, the DNA is TGTGCCAGCAGTGAAGAGACAGGGGGTATCACTGAAGCTTTCTTT. The full variable domain, rest sourced from reference TRBV2 and TRBJ1-1, is EPEVTQTPSHQVTQMGQEVILRCVPISNHLYFYWYRQILGQKVEFLVSFYNNEISEKSEIFDDQFSVERPDGSNFTLKIRSTKLEDSAMYFCASSEETGGITEAFFGQGTRLTVV.

The chain recombines TRBV5-6 with TRBJ2-5; the match to TRBD2 covers 10 bases. With 0 bases clipped from V and 2 bases from J, the junction kept 1 base outside the gene matches. The CDR3 contains 15 residues. CDR1 SGHDT and CDR2 YYEEEE come from the germline V gene. DNA for the CDR3: TGTGCCAGCAGCTTGGAACTAGCGGGGCAAGAGACCCAGTACTTC. Protein: CASSLELAGQETQYF.

The chain recombines TRBV4-3 with TRBJ2-1; the match to TRBD2 covers 7 bases. CDR1 and CDR2 (germline): LGHNA, YSLEER. The CDR3 has 16 amino acids. Trimming cost V 4 bases and J 2 bases; bases outside gene matches: 8. The CDR3 spells CASSPRAGYTYNEQFF. In DNA form, the CDR3 reads TGCGCCAGCAGCCCCAGAGCGGGGTATACCTACAATGAGCAGTTCTTC.

The CDR3 sequence is CASSLFGDRGLDGYTF. CDR3 nucleotides: TGTGCCAGCAGTTTATTTGGGGACAGGGGGCTAGATGGCTACACCTTC. The genes are TRBV27 and TRBJ1-2, with 12 bases matching TRBD1. Unmatched junction bases numbered 6, after V lost 1 base and J lost 6 bases. Germline CDR1 MNHEY, CDR2 SMNVEV (reference sequence). This CDR3 has 16 residues.